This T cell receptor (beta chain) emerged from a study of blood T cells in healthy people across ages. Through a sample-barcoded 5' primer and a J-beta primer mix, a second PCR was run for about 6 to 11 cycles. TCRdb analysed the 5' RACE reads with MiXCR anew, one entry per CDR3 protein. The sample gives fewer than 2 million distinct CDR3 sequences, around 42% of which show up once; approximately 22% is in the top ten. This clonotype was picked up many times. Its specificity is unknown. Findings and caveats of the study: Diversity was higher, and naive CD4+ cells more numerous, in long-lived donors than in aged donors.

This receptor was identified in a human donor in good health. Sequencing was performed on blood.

Here the CDR3 DNA reads TGTGCCAGCAGACTCATATCAGATACGCAGTATTTT. Protein sequence: CASRLISDTQYF. The chain uses TRBV7-2 and TRBJ2-3; no reliable D call. The V and J ends lost 6 bases and 4 bases respectively, with 8 bases between them. Germline CDR1 and CDR2: SGHTA and FQGNSA. The CDR3 has 12 amino acids.